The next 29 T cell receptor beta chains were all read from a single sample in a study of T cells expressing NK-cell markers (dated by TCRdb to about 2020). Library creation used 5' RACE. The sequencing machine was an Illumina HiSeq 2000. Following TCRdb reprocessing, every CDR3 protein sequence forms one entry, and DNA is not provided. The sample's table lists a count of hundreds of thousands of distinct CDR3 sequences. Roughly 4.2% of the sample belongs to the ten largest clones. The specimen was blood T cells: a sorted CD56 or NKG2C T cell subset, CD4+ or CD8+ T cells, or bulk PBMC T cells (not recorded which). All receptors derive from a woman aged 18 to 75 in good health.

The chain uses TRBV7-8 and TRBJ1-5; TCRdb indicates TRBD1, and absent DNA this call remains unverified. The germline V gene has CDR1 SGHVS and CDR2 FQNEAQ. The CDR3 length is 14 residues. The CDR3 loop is CASSLGGGYQPQHF.

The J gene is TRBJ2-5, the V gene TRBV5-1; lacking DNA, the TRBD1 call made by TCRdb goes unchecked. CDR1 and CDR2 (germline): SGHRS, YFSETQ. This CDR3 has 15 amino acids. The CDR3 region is CASSERQGPGETQYF.

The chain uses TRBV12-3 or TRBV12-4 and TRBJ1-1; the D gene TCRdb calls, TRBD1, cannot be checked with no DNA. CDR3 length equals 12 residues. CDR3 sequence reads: CASRGTGSEAFF.

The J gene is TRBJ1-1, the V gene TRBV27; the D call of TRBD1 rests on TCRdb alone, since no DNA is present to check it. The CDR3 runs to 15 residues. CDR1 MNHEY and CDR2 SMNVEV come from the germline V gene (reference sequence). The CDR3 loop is CASSLSRGSGTEAFF.

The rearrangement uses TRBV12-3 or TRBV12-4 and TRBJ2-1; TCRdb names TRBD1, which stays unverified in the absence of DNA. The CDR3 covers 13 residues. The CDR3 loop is CASSRDSNNEQFF.

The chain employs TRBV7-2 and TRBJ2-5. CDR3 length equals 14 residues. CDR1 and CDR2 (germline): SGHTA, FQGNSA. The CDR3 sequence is CASSPMVIRETQYF.

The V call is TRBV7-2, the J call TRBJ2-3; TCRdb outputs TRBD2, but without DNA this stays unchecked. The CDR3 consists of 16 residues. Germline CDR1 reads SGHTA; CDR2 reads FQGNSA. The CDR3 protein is CASSFRGTSVTDTQYF.

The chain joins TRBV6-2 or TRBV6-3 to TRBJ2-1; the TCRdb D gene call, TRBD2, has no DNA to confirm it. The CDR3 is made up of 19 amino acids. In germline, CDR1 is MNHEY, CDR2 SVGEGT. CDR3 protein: CASSYGSGIFGLAYNEQFF.

CDR3 loop: CSARDWRISAKNIQYF. The rearrangement uses TRBV20-1 and TRBJ2-4; the TRBD2 assignment by TCRdb is unverifiable without DNA. This CDR3 spans 16 amino acids. Germline V gene lookup returns CDR1 DFQATT and CDR2 SNEGSKA (reference sequence).

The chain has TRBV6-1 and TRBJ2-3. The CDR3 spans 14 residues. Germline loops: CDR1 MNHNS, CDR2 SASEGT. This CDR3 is CASSPNHRTDTQYF.

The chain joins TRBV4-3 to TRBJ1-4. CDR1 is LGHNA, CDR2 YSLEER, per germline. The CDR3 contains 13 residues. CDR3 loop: CASSQPGTGKLFF.

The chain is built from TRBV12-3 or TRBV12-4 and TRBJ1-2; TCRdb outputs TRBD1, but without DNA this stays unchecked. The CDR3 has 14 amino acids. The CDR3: CASSLLRQGNGYTF.

This CDR3 is CSANGRGNEQFF. J is TRBJ2-1 and V is TRBV20-1; TCRdb selects TRBD1, and the lack of DNA leaves this call unchecked. Looked up from germline, CDR1 is DFQATT and CDR2 is SNEGSKA (reference sequence). The CDR3 length is 12 residues.

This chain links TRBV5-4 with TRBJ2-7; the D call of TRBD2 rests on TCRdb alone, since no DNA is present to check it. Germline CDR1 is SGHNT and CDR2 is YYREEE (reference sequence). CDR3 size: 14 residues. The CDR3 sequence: CASSASDRLDEQYF.

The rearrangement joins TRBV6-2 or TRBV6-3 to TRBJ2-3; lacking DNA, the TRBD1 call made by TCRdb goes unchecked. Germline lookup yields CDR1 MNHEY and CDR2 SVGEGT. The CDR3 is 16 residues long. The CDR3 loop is CASSSAGQGKEDTQYF.

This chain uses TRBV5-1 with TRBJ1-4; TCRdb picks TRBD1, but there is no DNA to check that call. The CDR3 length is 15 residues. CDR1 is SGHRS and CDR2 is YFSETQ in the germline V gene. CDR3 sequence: CASSSARGTNEKLFF.

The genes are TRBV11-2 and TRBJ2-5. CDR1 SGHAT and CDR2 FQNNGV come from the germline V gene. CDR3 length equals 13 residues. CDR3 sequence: CASSLGYGETQYF.

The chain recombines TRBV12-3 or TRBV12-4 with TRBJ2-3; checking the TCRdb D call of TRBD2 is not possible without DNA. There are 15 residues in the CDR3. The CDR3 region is CASNRRRPGSDTQYF.

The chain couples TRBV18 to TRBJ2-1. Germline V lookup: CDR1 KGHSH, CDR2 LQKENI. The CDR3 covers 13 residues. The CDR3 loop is CASSRTTHNEQFF.

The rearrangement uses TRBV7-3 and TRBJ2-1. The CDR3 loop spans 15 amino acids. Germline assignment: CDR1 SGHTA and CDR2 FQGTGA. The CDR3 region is CASSLTLGSYNEQFF.

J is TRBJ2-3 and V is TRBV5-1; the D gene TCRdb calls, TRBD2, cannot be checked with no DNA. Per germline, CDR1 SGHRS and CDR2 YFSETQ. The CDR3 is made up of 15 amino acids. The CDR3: CASSLRGEGTDTQYF.

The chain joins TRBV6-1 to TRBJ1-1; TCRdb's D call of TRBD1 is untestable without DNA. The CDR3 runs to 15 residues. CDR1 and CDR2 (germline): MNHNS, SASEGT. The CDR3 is CASRPRGSVSTEAFF.

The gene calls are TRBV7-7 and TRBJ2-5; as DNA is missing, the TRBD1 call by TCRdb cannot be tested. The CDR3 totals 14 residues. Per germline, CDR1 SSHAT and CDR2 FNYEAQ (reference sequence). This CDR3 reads CASSFSGGQETQYF.

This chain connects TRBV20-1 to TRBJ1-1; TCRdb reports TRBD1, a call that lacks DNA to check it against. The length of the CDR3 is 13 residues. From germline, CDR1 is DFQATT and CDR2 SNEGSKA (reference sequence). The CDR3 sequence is CSATDRVGTEAFF.

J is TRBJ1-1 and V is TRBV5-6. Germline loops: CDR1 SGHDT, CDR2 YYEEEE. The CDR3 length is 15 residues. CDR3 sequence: CASSLFVVLNTEAFF.

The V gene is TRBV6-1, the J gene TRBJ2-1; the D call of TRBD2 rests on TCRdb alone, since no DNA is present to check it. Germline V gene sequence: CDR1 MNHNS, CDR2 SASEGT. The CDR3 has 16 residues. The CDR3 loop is CASRRKGVWSYNEQFF.

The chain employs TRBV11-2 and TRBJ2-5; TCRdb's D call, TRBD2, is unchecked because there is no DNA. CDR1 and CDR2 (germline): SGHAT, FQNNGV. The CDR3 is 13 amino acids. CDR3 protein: CASKGTRRETQYF.

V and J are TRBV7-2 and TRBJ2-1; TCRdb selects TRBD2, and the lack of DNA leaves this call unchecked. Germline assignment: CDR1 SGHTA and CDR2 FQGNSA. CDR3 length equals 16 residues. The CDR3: CASSLGRDYTSDEQFF.

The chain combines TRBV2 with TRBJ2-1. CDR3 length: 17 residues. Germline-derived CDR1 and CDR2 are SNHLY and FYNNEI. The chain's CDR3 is CASSEARTQSSYNEQFF. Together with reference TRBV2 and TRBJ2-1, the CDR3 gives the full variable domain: EPEVTQTPSHQVTQMGQEVILRCVPISNHLYFYWYRQILGQKVEFLVSFYNNEISEKSEIFDDQFSVERPDGSNFTLKIRSTKLEDSAMYFCASSEARTQSSYNEQFFGPGTRLTVL.